Detailed here is one T cell receptor (beta chain). The data belong to a study of blood T cell repertoires in COVID-19. Study-wide context: The United States, Italy and Spain were the sources of the acute and convalescent COVID-19 samples. From T cells, B-cell-depleted T cells, or PBMCs came the material, which was cDNA or gDNA.

The V segment lost 0 bases and the J segment 2 bases; nucleotides outside the gene matches: 3. CDR3 length: 16 amino acids. Germline V gene lookup returns CDR1 SGHTA and CDR2 FQGNSA. Under the authors' procedure: Reference gene primers were amplified, and this amplification served to estimate nucleated cell counts. Assay used: immunoSEQ multiplex PCR; TCRdb lists only in-frame clones, some missing. V, J and clone size were drawn from that table, and D and trimming were deduced from the DNA. The sample has under 250,000 clones; roughly 82% are singletons. This TCR came from a human donor in a cohort sampled during active COVID-19. Source material: peripheral blood. This rearrangement joins TRBV7-2 to TRBJ1-3; 8 bases agree with TRBD1. The CDR3 region is CASSLAQDRAGNTIYF. CDR3 DNA: TGTGCCAGCAGCTTAGCGCAGGACAGGGCTGGAAACACCATATATTTT.